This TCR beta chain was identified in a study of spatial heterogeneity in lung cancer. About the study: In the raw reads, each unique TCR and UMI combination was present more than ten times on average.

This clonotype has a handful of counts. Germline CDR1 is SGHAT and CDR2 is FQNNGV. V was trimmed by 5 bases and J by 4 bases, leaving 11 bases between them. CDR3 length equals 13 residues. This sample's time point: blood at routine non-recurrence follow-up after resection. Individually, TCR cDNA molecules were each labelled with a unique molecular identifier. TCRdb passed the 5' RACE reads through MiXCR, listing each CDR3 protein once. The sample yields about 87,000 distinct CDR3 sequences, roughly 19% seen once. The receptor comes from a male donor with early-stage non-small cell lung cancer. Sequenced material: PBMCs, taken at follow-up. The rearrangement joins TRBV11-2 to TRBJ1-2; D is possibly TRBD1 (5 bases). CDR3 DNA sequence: TGTGCCAGCAGCACGACGGGACCCTATGGCTACACCTTC. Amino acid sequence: CASSTTGPYGYTF.